This entry is about one T cell receptor (beta chain). The data are from a study of blood T cell repertoires in COVID-19. Looking at the study overall: COVID-19 samples from acute and convalescent phases originated in the United States, Italy and Spain.

The V gene lost 4 bases and the J gene lost 2 bases, with 12 bases spanning the gap. This CDR3 has 14 amino acids. CDR1 and CDR2 from the germline V gene are MGHRA and YSYEKL. Libraries were prepared by immunoSEQ multiplex PCR; TCRdb keeps only in-frame clonotypes and omits some of them. This sample has 200,000 to 300,000 clones, with around 92% found just once. Sequencing used PBMCs or T cells enriched from blood (not recorded which). This sequence joins TRBV4-1 and TRBJ2-7, with D tentatively TRBD2 (6 bases). The sequence was collected from a woman younger than 45 with acute COVID-19. The DNA of the CDR3 is TGCGCCAGCAGCCCTGGCGGGGCGCCCTACGAGCAGTACTTC. Protein sequence: CASSPGGAPYEQYF.